This T cell receptor (beta chain) originates from a study of T cell responses to AZD1222 COVID-19 vaccine. With respect to this clone: What it binds is unknown.

Findings and caveats of the study: Seropositivity was recorded at baseline in only 6 or 7 AZD1222 recipients. There were mostly white British donors and more females than males, and clonal diversity was possibly underestimated. Repertoires were collected only later (after the peak T cell response had occurred).

Libraries were prepared by immunoSEQ multiplex PCR; TCRdb keeps only in-frame clonotypes and omits some of them. The data hold 150,000 to 200,000 clones, with around 93% observed a single time. V gave up 9 bases and J gave up 0 bases, with 9 bases separating them. The CDR3 runs to 12 residues. The sample was peripheral blood, taken on day 0 of AZD1222 vaccination. The clonotype originates from an adult in good health. The rearrangement joins TRBV12-3 or TRBV12-4 to TRBJ2-7; a possible D gene is TRBD1 (6 bases). This CDR3 reads CASGDNSYEQYF. In DNA form, the CDR3 reads TGTGCCAGTGGGGACAACTCCTACGAGCAGTACTTC.